One sample yielded the 10 T cell receptor beta chains listed below, sequenced in a study of neoadjuvant anti-PD-1 for oral cavity cancer. Documented time point: after neoadjuvant nivolumab, at surgical resection. Sequencing used immunoSEQ multiplex PCR; TCRdb keeps in-frame clones, though not all of them. The repertoire consists of about 37,000 clones, with 30% to 40% occurring once and the leading ten covering roughly a sixth. Specimen: tumor tissue, collected after nivolumab (anti-PD-1) treatment. All receptors come from a person aged 35-79 years with oral cavity squamous cell carcinoma.

The V gene is TRBV28, the J gene TRBJ1-5; maybe TRBD1 (5 bases). Germline V gene data show CDR1 as MDHEN and CDR2 as SYDVKM. CDR3 size: 15 residues. The V and J ends lost 6 bases and 2 bases respectively, with 14 bases between them. CDR3 loop: CASRPLDTGNQPQHF. Written as DNA, the CDR3 is TGTGCCAGCAGGCCTCTGGACACTGGCAATCAGCCCCAGCATTTT.

This clone has only a few counts. The V and J genes are TRBV18 and TRBJ2-7, with D perhaps matching TRBD1 (6 bases). Germline V gene sequence: CDR1 KGHSH, CDR2 LQKENI. The CDR3 is made up of 11 amino acids. V lost 4 bases and J lost 11, with 12 bases in between. The CDR3 here is CASSQTGGKYF. The CDR3 coding sequence is TGTGCCAGCTCACAGACAGGAGGCAAGTACTTC.

V is TRBV10-3 and J is TRBJ2-3; D gene ambiguous. Germline lookup yields CDR1 ENHRY and CDR2 SYGVKD. V was pared by 0 bases and J by 0 bases, with 7 bases between. The CDR3 contains 15 residues. CDR3 sequence (DNA): TGTGCCATCAGTGAGTCTCTTACTAGCACAGATACGCAGTATTTT. Translated: CAISESLTSTDTQYF.

The chain combines TRBV4-2 with TRBJ2-7; the D call may be TRBD1 or TRBD2 (6 bases each). The V gene lost 5 bases and the J gene lost 8 bases, with 22 bases spanning the gap. CDR1 LGHNA and CDR2 YNFKEQ come from the germline V gene. This CDR3 contains 15 residues. Here the CDR3 DNA reads TGTGCCAGCAGCAACCTCAAGTTAGGCGGGACACAGCAGTACTTC. Amino acid sequence: CASSNLKLGGTQQYF.

The genes are TRBV19 and TRBJ1-2, with D perhaps TRBD1 (6 bases). CDR1 and CDR2 from the germline V gene are LNHDA and SQIVND (reference sequence). The CDR3 is 17 amino acids. The V end lost 6 bases, the J end lost 5 bases, and 25 bases lay between the germline ends. The CDR3 DNA sequence: TGTGCCAGTAGAAGATATCCCTCGGGGGCAGGGGAATATGGCTACACCTTC. Amino acid sequence: CASRRYPSGAGEYGYTF.

This sequence joins TRBV19 and TRBJ2-2; no definite D call. CDR1 LNHDA and CDR2 SQIVND come from the germline V gene (reference sequence). The CDR3 covers 17 residues. V was trimmed by 0 bases and J by 5 bases, leaving 16 bases between them. CDR3 amino acids: CASSIDWAVGFTGELFF. DNA for the CDR3: TGTGCCAGTAGTATAGATTGGGCCGTTGGCTTTACCGGGGAGCTGTTTTTT.

This clone came up a few times. V is TRBV15 and J is TRBJ1-5, with D perhaps TRBD1 (5 bases). The V end lost 5 bases, the J end lost 5 bases, and 22 bases lay between the germline ends. Germline CDR1 is LNHNV and CDR2 is YYDKDF (reference sequence). CDR3 length: 17 amino acids. The CDR3 DNA reads TGTGCCACCAGCTCCCGAAGACAGCTTGGACATTATCAGCCCCAGCATTTT. Its translation: CATSSRRQLGHYQPQHF.

The chain joins TRBV5-6 to TRBJ2-5, with TRBD1 matching 7 bases. The length of the CDR3 is 13 residues. Germline CDR1 and CDR2: SGHDT and YYEEEE. Losses at the gene ends were 4 bases for V and 7 bases for J; bases not matched to a gene: 7. CDR3 sequence (DNA): TGTGCCAGCAGCAAGACAGGGCCTCGGACCCAGTACTTC. Its translation: CASSKTGPRTQYF.

As for this clone: Other DNA sequences in this sample translate to the same CDR3. The chain links TRBV2 to TRBJ1-5; unclear D gene. There are 15 residues in the CDR3. Trimming pared 0 bases from V and 4 bases from J, leaving 10 bases between. Germline loops: CDR1 SNHLY, CDR2 FYNNEI. CDR3 sequence (DNA): TGTGCCAGCAGTGAAGCCAGGAGAAATAATCAGCCCCAGCATTTT. Translating it yields CASSEARRNNQPQHF.

The chain has TRBV28 and TRBJ1-5; TRBD1 aligns across 8 bases. Germline lookup yields CDR1 MDHEN and CDR2 SYDVKM. The V segment lost 7 bases and the J segment 2 bases; nucleotides outside the gene matches: 7. The CDR3 runs to 15 residues. The chain's CDR3 is CASNRGGAGNQPQHF. In nucleotides, the CDR3 is TGTGCCAGCAACAGGGGGGGGGCCGGCAATCAGCCCCAGCATTTT.